Below, one TCR beta chain is given with its context. Its antigen is unidentified. These data originate in a study of CD8 T cell repertoires and HIV-1 epitope variants. Study in general: Separate wells received one of Twenty-five Gag or Nef variant peptides. IL-2, IL-7 and IL-15 were added on days 3 and 7 of approximately 11-day cultures. An uncultured baseline aliquot held 1M T cells. General study points: Five clonotypes recognized Nef KF9, one HW9, none TAALDMSHF.

V lost 7 bases and J lost 4, with 16 bases in between. CDR3 length equals 14 residues. Germline assignment: CDR1 MDHEN and CDR2 SYDVKM. The data were produced by immunoSEQ multiplex PCR, yet TCRdb's version contains in-frame clones alone and is incomplete. The sample has some 5,400 clones; approximately 72% are singletons. The sequencing sample was made of cultured CD8+ T cells derived from PBMCs. This receptor was taken from a male donor with HIV. V is TRBV28 and J is TRBJ1-1, with D uncertain. This chain's CDR3 is CASTVPRSGTEAFF. In DNA, the CDR3 is TGTGCCAGCACCGTGCCGAGGTCGGGCACTGAAGCTTTCTTT.